This T cell receptor (beta chain) was recorded in a study of graft-versus-host responses after intestinal transplantation. The overall study: Anti-thymocyte globulin was used for induction in all recipients, who then took tacrolimus and steroids for roughly three years. Study findings and constraints: Circulating GvH clones peaking coincided with falling HvG clones soon after transplant. Clonal ratios of graft-versus-host to host-versus-graft in allografts were high for patients exhibiting graft-donor T cell macrochimerism.

Libraries were prepared by immunoSEQ multiplex PCR; TCRdb keeps only in-frame clonotypes and omits some of them. The table shows 90,000 to 150,000 clones, with 85% to 95% occurring only once. Between the trimmed V and J ends, which lost 0 bases and 5 bases, there was a span of 14 bases. CDR1 and CDR2 from the germline V gene are LGHNA and YSLEER. The CDR3 has 16 residues. This clone turned up a few times. Its antigen is not known. The source was unstimulated CD8+ T cells sorted from spleen or lymph node cells, collected before intestinal transplant. The TCR sequence derives from a human donor who received an intestinal transplant. The chain carries TRBV4-3 and TRBJ2-1, with a tentative D call TRBD2 (6 bases). CDR3 sequence: CASSQDGRWRDNEQFF. CDR3 coding DNA: TGCGCCAGCAGCCAAGATGGTAGGTGGAGGGACAATGAGCAGTTCTTC.